The rows below give T cell receptor beta chains drawn from one sample of a study of blood T cells in healthy people across ages. TCRdb reprocessed the 5' RACE reads via MiXCR and lists one record per CDR3 protein. The sample shows about 1.6 million distinct CDR3 sequences, 30% to 40% of them seen only once. Specimen: blood. These receptors were collected from a woman between 25 and 40 years old in good health. Each CDR3 is given with its conserved first and last residue. D genes are given only for firm matches. For some rows the clone size is stated as once, few or many, or as a class when expanded; others skip it.

TRBJ2-3 | once | TRBV6-6 | TRBD1 | TGTGCCAGCGGGACAGGGGATAGCAATCAGCCCCAGTATTTT | CASGTGDSNQPQYF
TRBJ1-2 | NA | TRBV6-6 | TRBD1 | TGTGCCAGCAGTTACACTTTCGAGGGGACAGGGGGTGGCTACACCTTC | CASSYTFEGTGGGYTF
TRBJ2-1 | NA | TRBV18 | NA | TGTGCCAGCTCAACAAGGGGCAGGCAGTTCTTC | CASSTRGRQFF
TRBJ2-3 | NA | TRBV4-2 | TRBD2 | TGTGCCAGCAGCCAAGAGATTACCGGGACTAGGCCAGATACGCAGTATTTT | CASSQEITGTRPDTQYF
TRBJ2-7 | NA | TRBV21-1 | NA | TGTGCCAGCACGACAGGGGGCGTAACCTACGAGCAGTACTTC | CASTTGGVTYEQYF
TRBJ1-1 | once | TRBV5-1 | TRBD1 | TGCGCCAGCAGCTTCAGTGAAGGGGGCGTTGGTACTGAAGCTTTCTTT | CASSFSEGGVGTEAFF
TRBJ2-1 | few | TRBV28 | TRBD1 | TGTGCCAGCAGTGCTTCGGACAGGGACAATGAGCAGTTCTTC | CASSASDRDNEQFF
TRBJ2-2 | NA | TRBV7-3 | TRBD1 | TGTGCCAGCAGCCCCAAGACAGGGATCGCCGGGGAGCTGTTTTTT | CASSPKTGIAGELFF
TRBJ2-1 | once | TRBV13 | NA | TGTGCCAGCAGCTTACGGGGGGCAAAACGCCACAATGAGCAGTTCTTC | CASSLRGAKRHNEQFF
TRBJ1-5 | NA | TRBV3-1 | NA | TGTGCCAGCAGCCAAGGTTCACAACACAATCAGCCCCAGCATTTT | CASSQGSQHNQPQHF
TRBJ2-7 | NA | TRBV7-9 | NA | TGTGCCAGCAGCCGGACAGGGAGGGACTACGAGCAGTACTTC | CASSRTGRDYEQYF
TRBJ2-2 | NA | TRBV11-2 | NA | TGTGCCAGCAGCCCTCTAGCTAGAAAGGTCTCGAGAACCGGGGAGCTGTTTTTT | CASSPLARKVSRTGELFF
TRBJ2-5 | once | TRBV20-1 | TRBD2 | TGCAGTGCTATGGGGGAGGGGCCAGAGACCCAGTACTTC | CSAMGEGPETQYF
TRBJ2-1 | NA | TRBV9 | TRBD2 | TGTGCCAGCAGGGCCGGAGGCGGGGGACCAGCGAATGAGCAGTTCTTC | CASRAGGGGPANEQFF
TRBJ1-1 | few | TRBV4-1 | NA | TGCGCCAGCAGCCAAGCGACCGGACAGATTGAAGCTTTCTTT | CASSQATGQIEAFF
TRBJ2-2 | NA | TRBV28 | TRBD1 | TGTGCCAGCAGTTTTTGGGACAGGATTACCGGGGAGCTGTTTTTT | CASSFWDRITGELFF
TRBJ2-7 | NA | TRBV28 | NA | TGTGCCAGCAGTTTAAGTAAACCTGGCGAGCAGTACTTC | CASSLSKPGEQYF
TRBJ2-7 | NA | TRBV12-3/TRBV12-4 | TRBD1 | TGTGCCAGCAGTTTACACAGGGGGGCTTACGAGCAGTACTTC | CASSLHRGAYEQYF
TRBJ2-1 | NA | TRBV24-1 | NA | TGTGCCACCAGTGATTTCAGCGGAACAGACTACAATGAGCAGTTCTTC | CATSDFSGTDYNEQFF
TRBJ1-5 | NA | TRBV6-1 | TRBD1 | TGTGCCAGCAGTCAACTGGACAGGGGCGTTCGTCCCCAGCATTTT | CASSQLDRGVRPQHF